The clone carrying this T cell receptor beta chain has a count of ten or more. No antigen is known for it. The sorted libraries involved the use of approximately 930,000 CD4+ or CD8+ T cells. The entry originates in a study of neurological immune-mediated disorders. Study-level findings and limits: Among expanded clones, no CDR3 amino acid sequences were shared across subjects, a pattern suggesting private repertoires in all groups. While HTLV-1-associated myelopathy showed the greatest TCR clonal expansion, multiple sclerosis showed the least, falling below healthy controls.

The ends lost 7 bases at V and 0 bases at J; junction bases unmatched: 9. CDR1 is SGHRS and CDR2 is YFSETQ in the germline V gene. CDR3 length: 17 amino acids. The authors made cDNA by 5'RACE with 10-nucleotide random UMIs. TCRdb recomputed calls from the 5' RACE reads with MiXCR, one row per CDR3 protein. Among approximately 41,000 distinct CDR3 sequences listed, around 13% were seen once. The V gene is TRBV5-1, the J gene TRBJ2-3, with 12 bases matching TRBD2. The material sequenced was CD4+ T cells from blood. The clonotype comes from a woman aged 60-75 years with HTLV-1-associated myelopathy (HAM/TSP). CDR3 residues: CASGRLAGDLSTDTQYF. As DNA, the CDR3 is TGCGCCAGCGGAAGACTAGCGGGGGATCTAAGCACAGATACGCAGTATTTT.